A selection of T cell receptor beta chains follows, all from one sample in a study of blood T cell repertoires in COVID-19. Method: immunoSEQ multiplex PCR; TCRdb's copy keeps in-frame clones and lacks some. Here the sample spans 350,000 or so clones, 80% to 90% being singletons. The sequenced sample consisted of PBMCs or T cells enriched from blood (not recorded which). The receptors originated from a woman aged 35 to 49 with acute COVID-19. Each CDR3 is given with its conserved first and last residue. A D gene is named only where the DNA matches it firmly. The listing skips clone size in some rows; elsewhere it reads once, few, many or a size class.

d_call	clone_size	v_call	j_call	cdr3_aa	cdr3_nt
NA	NA	TRBV21-1	TRBJ1-2	CASSKTDSPGGYTF	TGTGCCAGCAGCAAAACGGACAGCCCCGGCGGCTACACCTTC
NA	NA	TRBV3-1/TRBV3-2	TRBJ2-7	CASSQDWTAGPAYYEQYF	TGTGCCAGCAGCCAAGATTGGACGGCGGGGCCGGCGTACTACGAGCAGTACTTC
NA	NA	TRBV2	TRBJ2-7	CASSEKVGPRGPYEQYF	TGTGCCAGCAGTGAGAAAGTTGGCCCCAGGGGACCCTACGAGCAGTACTTC
TRBD2	once	TRBV10-3	TRBJ2-3	CAIRLAGTDTQYF	TGTGCCATCCGACTAGCGGGCACAGATACGCAGTATTTT
TRBD1	once	TRBV6-5	TRBJ1-2	CASTWTGDGYTF	TGTGCCAGCACTTGGACAGGGGATGGCTACACCTTC
TRBD1	NA	TRBV3-1/TRBV3-2	TRBJ2-1	CASSQEVTGDYYNEQFF	TGTGCCAGCAGCCAAGAGGTCACAGGGGATTATTACAATGAGCAGTTCTTC
NA	NA	TRBV4-3	TRBJ1-4	CASSLGVGGNEKLFF	TGCGCCAGCAGCCTTGGGGTGGGGGGAAATGAAAAACTGTTTTTT
NA	once	TRBV7-7	TRBJ2-1	CASSSTTSSYNEQFF	TGTGCCAGCAGCTCCACGACTAGCTCCTACAATGAGCAGTTCTTC
NA	NA	TRBV2	TRBJ2-1	CASSGSRGVSGNEQFF	TGTGCCAGCAGTGGTTCTCGCGGAGTATCTGGCAATGAGCAGTTCTTC
NA	once	TRBV5-1	TRBJ1-1	CASSWRGLSEAFF	TGCGCCAGCAGCTGGCGGGGGCTCAGTGAAGCTTTCTTT
TRBD1	NA	TRBV7-9	TRBJ2-2	CASSSGTGNTGELFF	TGTGCCAGCAGCTCCGGGACAGGGAACACCGGGGAGCTGTTTTTT
TRBD1	NA	TRBV4-2	TRBJ2-6	CASSLDRGMANVLTF	TGTGCCAGCAGCTTGGACAGGGGGATGGCCAACGTCCTGACTTTC
NA	NA	TRBV28	TRBJ1-5	CASSPRGTSNQPQHF	TGTGCCAGCAGCCCTAGAGGTACGAGCAATCAGCCCCAGCATTTT
NA	NA	TRBV19	TRBJ2-1	CASSTRSLREAFF	TGTGCCAGTAGTACCCGCTCTCTGAGGGAGGCGTTCTTC
NA	NA	TRBV3-1/TRBV3-2	TRBJ1-1	CASSLQGGTEAFF	TGTGCCAGCAGCCTCCAGGGTGGCACTGAAGCTTTCTTT